The entry below gives a single T cell receptor beta chain sequence along with its context. No antigen is known for it. No qualities accompany the bases; no much larger clone lies one base away. This sample is part of a study of T cell responses to AZD1222 COVID-19 vaccine (dated by TCRdb to the early 2020s). Background for the entire study: AZD1222 recipients given second doses at about 4 weeks or at about 12 weeks were pooled, since spike-specific TCR depth and breadth were not found to differ between the two schedules. TCR sequencing was performed for 230 to 250 trial participants, of whom 200 to 220 were given two doses of AZD1222 and around 26 were given two doses of MenACWY control vaccine. Enrollment into the trials was organized by age into subgroups of 18-55, 56-69 and 70-plus years, and those subgroups contained approximately 160, 26 and 62 TCR-sequenced participants, respectively.

Read against the paper, the sample's time point label means: baseline before first vaccination. Vaccinee samples came from UK trials COV001 and COV002, including a single-blind randomized controlled phase 2/3 trial of AZD1222 (ChAdOx1 nCoV-19) in healthy adults. Trial participant PBMC samples were collected at day 0 and day 28 after the second dose for TCRbeta chain sequencing. The CDR3 regions of human TCRbeta chains were subjected to immunosequencing. The original methods were these. Repertoire TCRs were checked for matches against a reference library of SARS-CoV-2-specific TCRs that had been generated using the MIRA antigen-specificity platform. Breadth was defined as the fraction of unique TCRs that were SARS-CoV-2-associated, and depth was defined as the fraction of total T cells that were SARS-CoV-2-associated. Using the MIRA data, each spike-specific TCR was mapped to the spike region that the TCR reacts to and placed in a CD4 or CD8 class. Log10-transformed breadth and depth values were compared by one-way ANOVA with Sidak's multiple comparisons tests. TCRdb holds this immuneACCESS table with in-frame rearrangements only. Some clones are missing; in checked studies, unresolved V genes explain under half, and the rest has no known cause. V, J and clone size are taken as reported in that table, and D and trimming were inferred from the DNA itself. The sample profile shows about 96,000 clones; about nine tenths of them were found once. Under 2% of the sample rests with the top ten.

The paper's findings and limits, for the study overall: The 56-69-year group was small, and its depth increase did not reach significance, likely because of low power. No day 14 peak-response samples were available, so repertoires were characterized only after the peak T cell response. After two AZD1222 doses, both the breadth and the depth of spike-specific TCRs were significantly higher than at day 0 and than in MenACWY recipients. CD4 TCRs associated with the vaccine covered the entire spike protein, and the dominant responses were in regions 160-218 and 743-854. Reportedly, almost half of the unique spike-specific TCRs recognized epitopes lying outside the regions that are mutated in the B.1.351 and B.1.1.7 variants. Participants were mostly white British and included more females than males, and it was suggested by the authors that clonal diversity may have been underestimated. Conclusions about previously exposed vaccinees are limited, since just a handful of AZD1222 recipients were seropositive for SARS-CoV-2 at baseline.

CDR1 and CDR2 were assigned from the germline V gene as MNHEY and SVGAGI. The CDR3, from cysteine to phenylalanine, totals 13 residues. The CDR3 DNA has 39 bases and is translated from base 1. V was cut back by 6 bases and J by 4 bases, leaving a gap of 12 bases between them. This chain is built from TRBV6-5 and TRBJ1-2, with TRBD1 perhaps the D gene, on 5 matching bases. This sequence originates from an adult in good health. The input for sequencing was peripheral blood, taken on day 0 of AZD1222 vaccination. CDR3 sequence: CASRTTGLYGYTF. The sequence in DNA is TGTGCCAGCAGAACTACAGGCCTCTATGGCTACACCTTC.